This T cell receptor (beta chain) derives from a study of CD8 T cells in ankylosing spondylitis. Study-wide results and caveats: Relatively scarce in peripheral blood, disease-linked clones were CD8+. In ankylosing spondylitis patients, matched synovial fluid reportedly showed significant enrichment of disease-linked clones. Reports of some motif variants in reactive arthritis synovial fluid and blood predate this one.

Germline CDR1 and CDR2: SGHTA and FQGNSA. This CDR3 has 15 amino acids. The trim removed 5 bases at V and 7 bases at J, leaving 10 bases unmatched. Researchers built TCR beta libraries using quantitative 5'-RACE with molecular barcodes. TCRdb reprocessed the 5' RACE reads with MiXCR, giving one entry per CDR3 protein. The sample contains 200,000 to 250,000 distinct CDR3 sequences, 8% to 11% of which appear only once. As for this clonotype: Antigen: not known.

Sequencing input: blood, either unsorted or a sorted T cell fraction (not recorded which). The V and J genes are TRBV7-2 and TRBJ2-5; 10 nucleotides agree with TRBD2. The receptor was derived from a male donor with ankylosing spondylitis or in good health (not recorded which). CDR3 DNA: TGTGCCAGCAGCCAGCAACTAGCGGGGAAGGGGACCCAGTACTTC. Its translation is CASSQQLAGKGTQYF.